This entry lists 18 T cell receptor beta chains sequenced from one sample in a study of cytomegalovirus exposure and HLA in healthy donors. PCR used 60 Vbeta primers and 13 Jbeta primers. Assay: immunoSEQ multiplex PCR; the TCRdb copy retains only in-frame clones and omits some. The table includes 140,000 to 150,000 clones, approximately 80% detected once. The specimen was PBMCs. The origin of the receptors is a man aged 35-49 years in good health and CMV-seronegative.

The chain recombines TRBV6-5 with TRBJ1-2; 10 bases match TRBD1. The germline V gene encodes CDR1 MNHEY and CDR2 SVGAGI. This CDR3 region has 15 residues. Unmatched junction bases numbered 6, after V lost 0 bases and J lost 8 bases. The CDR3 DNA sequence: TGTGCCAGCAGTTACTCGCATGGACAGGGGGGAGGCTACACCTTC. It specifies CASSYSHGQGGGYTF.

This clone was counted a single time. The gene calls are TRBV10-3 and TRBJ2-6; TRBD2 aligns across 8 bases. The trim removed 4 bases at V and 0 bases at J, leaving 8 bases unmatched. The germline V gene encodes CDR1 ENHRY and CDR2 SYGVKD. The CDR3 is made up of 18 amino acids. CDR3 sequence (DNA): TGTGCCATCAGTGCTACGGGCGGGGGGACCTCTGGGGCCAACGTCCTGACTTTC. Encoded protein: CAISATGGGTSGANVLTF.

V is TRBV12-5 and J is TRBJ1-1; the match to TRBD1 covers 8 bases. Trimming took 1 base from V and 5 from J; bases not matched to a gene: 3. Germline loops: CDR1 LGHNT, CDR2 FRNRAP. This CDR3 comprises 14 residues. The CDR3 region has the DNA TGTGCTAGTGGTTTGGGGGGGACAGGTACTGAAGCTTTCTTT. Protein product: CASGLGGTGTEAFF.

The rearrangement links TRBV6-5 to TRBJ2-7, with TRBD2 as a possible D gene (6 bases). CDR1 MNHEY and CDR2 SVGAGI come from the germline V gene. The CDR3 is 14 amino acids. Trimming left V 6 bases short and J 0 bases short, with 12 bases between. In nucleotides, the CDR3 is TGTGCCAGCAGCCGGGCGGGGAGCTCCTACGAGCAGTACTTC. Translated, it gives CASSRAGSSYEQYF.

In DNA, the CDR3 is TGTGCCATCAGTGACCGCCTAGAGCAGTACTTC. It encodes CAISDRLEQYF. J is TRBJ2-7 and V is TRBV10-3; D gene ambiguous. Trimming left V 3 bases short and J 7 bases short, with 7 bases between. Germline CDR1 is ENHRY and CDR2 is SYGVKD. The CDR3 totals 11 residues.

There are many counts of this clone. This sequence joins TRBV14 and TRBJ1-1, with D hard to call. This CDR3 has 13 amino acids. Germline values: CDR1 SGHDN, CDR2 FVKESK. V shed 3 bases and J shed 2 bases, with 7 bases lying between them. The CDR3 DNA reads TGTGCCAGCAGCCAGGGCAGTAACACTGAAGCTTTCTTT. Residues: CASSQGSNTEAFF.

This clone was seen at least ten times. The chain has TRBV7-8 and TRBJ2-1; tentative D call: TRBD2 (7 bases). This CDR3 region has 16 residues. In germline, CDR1 is SGHVS, CDR2 FQNEAQ. The V gene lost 1 base and the J gene lost 6 bases, with 16 bases spanning the gap. CDR3 DNA: TGTGCCAGCAGCTTAGGGATGGGGGGGGGCCGCAATGAGCAGTTCTTC. Translated, it gives CASSLGMGGGRNEQFF.

The V and J genes are TRBV6-1 and TRBJ2-4, with D maybe TRBD1 (6 bases). Between the trimmed V and J ends, which lost 5 bases and 3 bases, there was a span of 11 bases. The CDR3 sequence is 14 residues long. Germline CDR1 MNHNS, CDR2 SASEGT. The chain's CDR3 is CASSTRGDKNIQYF. Here the CDR3 DNA reads TGTGCCAGCAGTACCAGGGGTGACAAAAACATTCAGTACTTC.

This clone was counted a single time. The chain couples TRBV5-1 to TRBJ2-1; 8 nucleotides match TRBD2. Germline loops: CDR1 SGHRS, CDR2 YFSETQ. The junction had 2 bases not matched to a gene; V was cut back by 6 bases and J by 0 bases. The CDR3 is 14 residues long. This CDR3 reads CASTGGVSYNEQFF. Written as DNA, the CDR3 is TGCGCCAGCACCGGGGGGGTCTCCTACAATGAGCAGTTCTTC.

The V and J genes are TRBV4-1 and TRBJ1-1; D is undetermined. V lost 2 bases and J 0 bases, leaving 4 bases between the germline ends. The germline V gene has CDR1 MGHRA and CDR2 YSYEKL. The CDR3 contains 13 residues. DNA for the CDR3: TGCGCCAGCAGCCAAACATTGAACACTGAAGCTTTCTTT. Amino acid sequence: CASSQTLNTEAFF.

V gene TRBV30 combines with J gene TRBJ1-6, with TRBD1 as a possible D gene (6 bases). CDR1 and CDR2 from the germline V gene are GTSNPN and SVGIG (reference sequence). The CDR3 is 15 amino acids. Trimming took 3 bases from V and 6 from J, leaving 15 bases between them. CDR3 protein: CAWRGQRGTNSPLHF. The CDR3 region has the DNA TGTGCCTGGAGGGGACAAAGGGGTACTAATTCACCCCTCCACTTT.

This clone was recorded only once. The chain uses TRBV6-1 and TRBJ2-7; 10 bases map to TRBD1. The CDR3 consists of 15 residues. V was clipped by 9 bases and J by 0 bases; unmatched bases: 8. Germline V gene data show CDR1 as MNHNS and CDR2 as SASEGT. The chain's CDR3 is CASRPGQGFSYEQYF. The CDR3, as DNA: TGTGCCAGTCGCCCGGGACAGGGGTTCTCCTACGAGCAGTACTTC.

The chain links TRBV5-1 to TRBJ1-1, with 8 bases aligning to TRBD1. V lost 3 bases, J lost 1 base, and 5 bases stayed unmatched. The germline gives CDR1 SGHRS, CDR2 YFSETQ. The CDR3 length is 15 residues. The CDR3 loop is CASSSRTGSNTEAFF. Here the CDR3 DNA reads TGCGCCAGCAGCTCTCGGACAGGGTCGAACACTGAAGCTTTCTTT.

This chain connects TRBV27 to TRBJ2-7; D gene uncertain. The V end was cut by 2 bases, the J end by 3 bases, with 14 bases between. CDR1 is MNHEY and CDR2 is SMNVEV in the germline V gene (reference sequence). The CDR3 is 15 residues long. Here the CDR3 reads CASSLEPSNVYEQYF. CDR3 sequence (DNA): TGTGCCAGCAGTTTAGAGCCTAGTAATGTCTACGAGCAGTACTTC.

The chain uses TRBV21-1 and TRBJ1-4. TRBV21-1 is a pseudogene locus. This CDR3 comprises 19 residues. The CDR3 DNA reads TGTGCCAGCAGCAAAGGGGAGGGTCGACAAGTTTTCTTTGGGGAAAAACTGTTTTTT. Protein product: CASSKGEGRQVFFGEKLFF.

The chain is built from TRBV5-4 and TRBJ1-3; 8 bases align to TRBD1. This CDR3 comprises 16 residues. V trimming: 0 bases; J trimming: 2 bases; junction bases outside the gene matches: 4. Germline loops: CDR1 SGHNT, CDR2 YYREEE (reference sequence). The CDR3 is CASSLAGQGPGNTIYF. The CDR3 DNA reads as TGTGCCAGCAGCTTGGCCGGACAGGGCCCTGGAAACACCATATATTTT.

The chain is built from TRBV2 and TRBJ2-7; D might be TRBD1 (5 bases). Germline V gives CDR1 SNHLY, CDR2 FYNNEI. The CDR3 extends over 12 amino acids. V was pared by 8 bases and J by 7 bases, with 15 bases between. The CDR3 sequence is CASGIGVGEQYF. In DNA, the CDR3 is TGTGCCAGCGGGATAGGGGTCGGGGAGCAGTACTTC.

The chain combines TRBV7-9 with TRBJ1-1; D not certain. The V end lost 8 bases, the J end lost 0 bases, and 13 bases lay between the germline ends. CDR3 size: 14 residues. Germline values: CDR1 SEHNR, CDR2 FQNEAQ (reference sequence). The CDR3 coding sequence is TGTGCCAGCGGCTCCAGGACTGTGAACACTGAAGCTTTCTTT. The encoded protein is CASGSRTVNTEAFF.